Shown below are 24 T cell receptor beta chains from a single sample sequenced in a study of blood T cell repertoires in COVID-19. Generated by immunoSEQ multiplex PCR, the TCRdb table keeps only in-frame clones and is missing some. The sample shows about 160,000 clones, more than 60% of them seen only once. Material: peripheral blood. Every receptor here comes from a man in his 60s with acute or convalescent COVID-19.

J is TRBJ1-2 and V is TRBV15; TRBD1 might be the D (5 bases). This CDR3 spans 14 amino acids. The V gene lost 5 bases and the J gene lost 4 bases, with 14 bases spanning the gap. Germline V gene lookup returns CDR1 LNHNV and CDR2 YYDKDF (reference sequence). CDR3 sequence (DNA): TGTGCCACCAGCCTTAGGACATCCGCCTATGGCTACACCTTC. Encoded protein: CATSLRTSAYGYTF.

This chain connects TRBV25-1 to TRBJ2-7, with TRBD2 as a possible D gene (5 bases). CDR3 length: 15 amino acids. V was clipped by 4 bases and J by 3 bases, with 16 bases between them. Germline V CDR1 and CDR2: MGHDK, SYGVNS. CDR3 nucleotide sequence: TGTGCCAGCAGTGGCAAAAACTCCGGGGACTACGAGCAGTACTTC. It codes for CASSGKNSGDYEQYF.

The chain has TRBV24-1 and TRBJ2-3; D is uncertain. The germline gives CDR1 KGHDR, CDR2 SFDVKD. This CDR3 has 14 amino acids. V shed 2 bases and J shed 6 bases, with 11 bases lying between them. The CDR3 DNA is TGTGCCACCAGTGATTCTAGACTCGTGGATACGCAGTATTTT. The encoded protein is CATSDSRLVDTQYF.

CDR3 nucleotide sequence: TGTGCCACCAGTGATGGAGGGAGTCAAGAGCAGTTCTTC. Residues: CATSDGGSQEQFF. J is TRBJ2-1 and V is TRBV24-1; D is perhaps TRBD2 (6 bases). The CDR3 runs 13 residues. Trimming left V 3 bases short and J 10 bases short, with 12 bases between. Germline CDR1 is KGHDR and CDR2 is SFDVKD.

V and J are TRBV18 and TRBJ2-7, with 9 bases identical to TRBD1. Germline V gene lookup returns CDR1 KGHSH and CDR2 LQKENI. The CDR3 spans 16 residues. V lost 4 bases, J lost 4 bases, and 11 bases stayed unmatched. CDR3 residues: CASSQTGTGSSYEQYF. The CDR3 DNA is TGTGCCAGCTCACAAACCGGGACAGGGTCGTCATACGAGCAGTACTTC.

CDR3 residues: CASSYSSNTGELFF. CDR3 nucleotides: TGTGCCAGTAGTTACAGTTCGAACACCGGGGAGCTGTTTTTT. The chain combines TRBV19 with TRBJ2-2, with D uncertain. The V end lost 5 bases, the J end lost 0 bases, and 7 bases lay between the germline ends. This CDR3 has 14 amino acids. Germline CDR1 is LNHDA and CDR2 is SQIVND (reference sequence).

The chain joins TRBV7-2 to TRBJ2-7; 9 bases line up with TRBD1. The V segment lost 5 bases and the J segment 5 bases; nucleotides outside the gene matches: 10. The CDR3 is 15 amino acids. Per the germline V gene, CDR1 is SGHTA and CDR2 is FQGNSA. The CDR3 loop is CASSVGFTGGNEQYF. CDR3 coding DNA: TGTGCCAGCAGCGTCGGATTCACAGGGGGCAACGAGCAGTACTTC. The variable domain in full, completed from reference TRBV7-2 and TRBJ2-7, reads GAGVSQSPSNKVTEKGKDVELRCDPISGHTALYWYRQSLGQGLEFLIYFQGNSAPDKSGLPSDRFSAERTGGSVSTLTIQRTQQEDSAVYLCASSVGFTGGNEQYFGPGTRLTVT.

The chain's CDR3 is CASSRGLPGANVLTF. The CDR3, as DNA: TGTGCCAGCAGTAGGGGGCTCCCTGGGGCCAACGTCCTGACTTTC. The chain couples TRBV6-5 to TRBJ2-6, with 7 nucleotides matching TRBD1. V trimming: 5 bases; J trimming: 2 bases; junction bases outside the gene matches: 3. Germline CDR1 reads MNHEY; CDR2 reads SVGAGI. The CDR3 extends over 15 amino acids.

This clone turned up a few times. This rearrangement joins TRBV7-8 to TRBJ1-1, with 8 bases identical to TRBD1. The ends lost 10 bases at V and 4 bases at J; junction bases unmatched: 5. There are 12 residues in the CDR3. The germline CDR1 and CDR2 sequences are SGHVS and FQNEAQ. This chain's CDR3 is CATRGRVTEAFF. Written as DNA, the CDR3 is TGTGCCACCAGGGGGCGCGTCACTGAAGCTTTCTTT.

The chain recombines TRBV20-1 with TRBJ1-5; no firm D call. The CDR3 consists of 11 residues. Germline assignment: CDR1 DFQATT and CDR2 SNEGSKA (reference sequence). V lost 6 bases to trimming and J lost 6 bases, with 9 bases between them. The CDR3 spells CSAGRFQPQHF. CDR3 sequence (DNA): TGCAGTGCCGGGAGGTTTCAGCCCCAGCATTTT.

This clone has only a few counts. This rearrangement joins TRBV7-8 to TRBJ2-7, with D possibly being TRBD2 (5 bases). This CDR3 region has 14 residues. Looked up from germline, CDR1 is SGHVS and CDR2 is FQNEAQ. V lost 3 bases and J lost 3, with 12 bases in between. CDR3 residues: CASSLGVSVYEQYF. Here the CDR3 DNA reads TGTGCCAGCAGCTTGGGAGTATCGGTCTACGAGCAGTACTTC.

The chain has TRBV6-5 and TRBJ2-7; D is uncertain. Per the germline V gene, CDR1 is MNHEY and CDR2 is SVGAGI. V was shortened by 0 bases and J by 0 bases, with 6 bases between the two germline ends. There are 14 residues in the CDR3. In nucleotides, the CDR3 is TGTGCCAGCAGTTACTCGAAGAGCTCCTACGAGCAGTACTTC. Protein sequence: CASSYSKSSYEQYF.

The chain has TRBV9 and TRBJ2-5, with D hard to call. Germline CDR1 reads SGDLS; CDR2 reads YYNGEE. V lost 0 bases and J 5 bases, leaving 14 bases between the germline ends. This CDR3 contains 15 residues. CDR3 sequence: CASSVGFSVYETQYF. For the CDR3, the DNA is TGTGCCAGCAGCGTAGGGTTCAGCGTGTATGAGACCCAGTACTTC. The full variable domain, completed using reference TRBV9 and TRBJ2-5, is DSGVTQTPKHLITATGQRVTLRCSPRSGDLSVYWYQQSLDQGLQFLIQYYNGEERAKGNILERFSAQQFPDLHSELNLSSLELGDSALYFCASSVGFSVYETQYFGPGTRLLVL.

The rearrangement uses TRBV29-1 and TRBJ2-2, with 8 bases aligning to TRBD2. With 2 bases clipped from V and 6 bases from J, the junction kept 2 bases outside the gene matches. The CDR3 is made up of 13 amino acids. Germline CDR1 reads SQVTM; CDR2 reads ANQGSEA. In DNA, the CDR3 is TGCAGCGTTGAAACCGGGAGGGCCGGGGAGCTGTTTTTT. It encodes CSVETGRAGELFF.

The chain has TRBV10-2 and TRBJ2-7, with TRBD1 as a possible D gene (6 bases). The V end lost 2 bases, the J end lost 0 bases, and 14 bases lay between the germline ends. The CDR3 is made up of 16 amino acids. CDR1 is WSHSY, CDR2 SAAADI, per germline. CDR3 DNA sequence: TGCGCCAGCAGTGAGCCCCTGGGGGCAAGCTCCTACGAGCAGTACTTC. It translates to CASSEPLGASSYEQYF.

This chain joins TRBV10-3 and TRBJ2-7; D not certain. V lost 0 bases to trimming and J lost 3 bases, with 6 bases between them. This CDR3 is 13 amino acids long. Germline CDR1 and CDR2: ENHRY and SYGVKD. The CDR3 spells CAISESGSYEQYF. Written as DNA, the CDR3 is TGTGCCATCAGTGAGTCGGGCAGCTACGAGCAGTACTTC.

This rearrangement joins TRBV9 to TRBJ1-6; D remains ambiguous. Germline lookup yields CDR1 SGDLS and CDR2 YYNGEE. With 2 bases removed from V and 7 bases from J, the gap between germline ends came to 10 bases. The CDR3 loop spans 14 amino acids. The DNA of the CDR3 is TGTGCCAGCAGCGTCCGGGTCTCAAATTCACCCCTCCACTTT. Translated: CASSVRVSNSPLHF.

Here the CDR3 DNA reads TGTGCCAGTAGTTTACTCCTGACAGGGCACGGGGAGCTGTTTTTT. Translating gives CASSLLLTGHGELFF. The chain employs TRBV19 and TRBJ2-2, with 7 bases aligning to TRBD1. V was clipped by 5 bases and J by 7 bases; unmatched bases: 10. Germline V gene data show CDR1 as LNHDA and CDR2 as SQIVND (reference sequence). The CDR3 contains 15 residues.

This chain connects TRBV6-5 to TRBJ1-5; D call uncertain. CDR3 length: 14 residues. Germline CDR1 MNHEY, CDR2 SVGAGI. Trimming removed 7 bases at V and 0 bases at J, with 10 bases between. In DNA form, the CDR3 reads TGTGCCAGCAACGAGGGTTATAGCAATCAGCCCCAGCATTTT. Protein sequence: CASNEGYSNQPQHF.

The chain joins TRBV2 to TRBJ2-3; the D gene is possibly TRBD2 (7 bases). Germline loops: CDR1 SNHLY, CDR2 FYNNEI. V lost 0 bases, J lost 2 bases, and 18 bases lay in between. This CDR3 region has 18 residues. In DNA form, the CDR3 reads TGTGCCAGCAGTGAAGCAGGATGGCGGGGGCCGTCCACAGATACGCAGTATTTT. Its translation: CASSEAGWRGPSTDTQYF.

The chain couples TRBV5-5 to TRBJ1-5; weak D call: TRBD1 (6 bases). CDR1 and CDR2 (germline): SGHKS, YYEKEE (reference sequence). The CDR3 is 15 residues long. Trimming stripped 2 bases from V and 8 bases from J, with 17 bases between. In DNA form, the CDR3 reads TGTGCCAGCAGCTTTTCAACAGGGACGTGGGAGCCCCAGCATTTT. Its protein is CASSFSTGTWEPQHF.

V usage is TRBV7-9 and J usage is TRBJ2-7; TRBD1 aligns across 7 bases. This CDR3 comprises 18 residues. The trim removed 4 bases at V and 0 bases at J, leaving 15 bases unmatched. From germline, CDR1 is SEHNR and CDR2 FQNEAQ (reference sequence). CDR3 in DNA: TGTGCCAGCAGCTCCGACGGGACAGTCATCTTTAACTCCTACGAGCAGTACTTC. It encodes CASSSDGTVIFNSYEQYF.

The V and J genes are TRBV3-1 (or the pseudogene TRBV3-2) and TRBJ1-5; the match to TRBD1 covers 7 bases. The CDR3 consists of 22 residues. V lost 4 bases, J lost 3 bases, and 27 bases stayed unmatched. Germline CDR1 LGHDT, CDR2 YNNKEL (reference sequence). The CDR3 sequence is CASSLIPTRDPGQPRTNQPQHF. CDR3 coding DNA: TGTGCCAGCAGCCTCATCCCAACCCGGGACCCGGGACAGCCTCGAACCAATCAGCCCCAGCATTTT.

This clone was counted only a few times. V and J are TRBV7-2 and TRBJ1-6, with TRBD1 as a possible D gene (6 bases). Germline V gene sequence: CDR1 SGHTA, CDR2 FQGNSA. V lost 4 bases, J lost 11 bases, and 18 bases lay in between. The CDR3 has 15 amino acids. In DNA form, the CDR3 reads TGTGCCAGCAGCTCCACAGGGTCATACTATGCACCCCTCCACTTT. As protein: CASSSTGSYYAPLHF.